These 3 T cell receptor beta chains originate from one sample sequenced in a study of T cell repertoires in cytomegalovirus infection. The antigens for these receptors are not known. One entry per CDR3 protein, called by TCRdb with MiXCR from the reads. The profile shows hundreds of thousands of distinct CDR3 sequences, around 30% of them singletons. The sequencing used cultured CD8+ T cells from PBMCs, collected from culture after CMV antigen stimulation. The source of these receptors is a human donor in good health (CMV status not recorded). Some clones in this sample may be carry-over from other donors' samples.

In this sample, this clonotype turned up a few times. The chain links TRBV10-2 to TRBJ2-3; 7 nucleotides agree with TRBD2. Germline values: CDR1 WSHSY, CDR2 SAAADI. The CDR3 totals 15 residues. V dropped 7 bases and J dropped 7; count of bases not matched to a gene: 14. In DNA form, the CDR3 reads TGCGCCAGCATCCTCATAGCGGGTGGGCAAAATACGCAGTATTTT. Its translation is CASILIAGGQNTQYF.

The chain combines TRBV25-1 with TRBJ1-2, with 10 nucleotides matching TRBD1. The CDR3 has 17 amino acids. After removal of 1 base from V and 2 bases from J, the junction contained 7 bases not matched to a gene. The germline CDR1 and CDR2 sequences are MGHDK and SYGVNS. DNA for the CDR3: TGTGCCAGCAGTGAATTTTTCGGGACAGGGGACAACTATGGCTACACCTTC. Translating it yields CASSEFFGTGDNYGYTF.

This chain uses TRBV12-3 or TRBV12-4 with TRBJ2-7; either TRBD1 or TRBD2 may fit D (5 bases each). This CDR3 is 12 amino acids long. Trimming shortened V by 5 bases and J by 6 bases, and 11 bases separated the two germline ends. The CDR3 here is CASSTEGTEQYV. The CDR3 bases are TGTGCCAGCAGTACAGAAGGGACCGAGCAGTACGTC.